One and the same sample provided the 23 T cell receptor beta chains below, sequenced in a study of T cells and copy number aberrations in small-cell lung cancer. The method was immunoSEQ multiplex PCR; TCRdb's version includes in-frame clones alone and lacks a portion of them. The table lists about 2,000 clones, 65% to 85% of them singletons. Sequencing was performed on normal tissue next to the tumor. These receptors were collected from a man aged 50 or older with small cell lung cancer.

The chain employs TRBV15 and TRBJ2-7; D is unclear. V was trimmed by 2 bases and J by 2 bases, leaving 13 bases between them. The CDR3 loop spans 15 amino acids. Germline V gene data show CDR1 as LNHNV and CDR2 as YYDKDF (reference sequence). DNA for the CDR3: TGTGCCACCAGCAGACTCGACTCTTCCACCTACGAGCAGTACTTC. It translates to CATSRLDSSTYEQYF.

The chain uses TRBV9 and TRBJ2-1; no clear D gene. Germline V gene sequence: CDR1 SGDLS, CDR2 YYNGEE. Trimming left V 4 bases short and J 0 bases short, with 14 bases between. CDR3 length: 16 residues. CDR3 sequence: CASSLGVSSSYNEQFF. The CDR3 nucleotides read TGTGCCAGCAGCCTTGGGGTCTCCAGCTCCTACAATGAGCAGTTCTTC.

The rearrangement uses TRBV5-1 and TRBJ1-1; tentative D call: TRBD1 (5 bases). CDR1 is SGHRS, CDR2 YFSETQ, per germline. Trimming took off 0 bases at V and 0 bases at J, with 6 bases between the two ends. CDR3 size: 14 residues. The CDR3 here is CASSLGDLNTEAFF. Written as DNA, the CDR3 is TGCGCCAGCAGCTTGGGGGACCTGAACACTGAAGCTTTCTTT.

This chain joins TRBV11-3 and TRBJ2-3; TRBD2 aligns across 7 bases. The junction had 8 bases not matched to a gene; V was cut back by 5 bases and J by 0 bases. CDR1 is SGHNT and CDR2 is YENEEA in the germline V gene. This CDR3 comprises 16 residues. The CDR3, as DNA: TGTGCCAGCAGCGACCAGCGGGGCGGGAGCACAGATACGCAGTATTTT. Its translation: CASSDQRGGSTDTQYF. Drawing the rest from reference TRBV11-3 and TRBJ2-3, the complete variable domain is EAGVVQSPRYKIIEKKQPVAFWCNPISGHNTLYWYLQNLGQGPELLIRYENEEAVDDSQLPKDRFSAERLKGVDSTLKIQPAELGDSAVYLCASSDQRGGSTDTQYFGPGTRLTVL.

The V and J genes are TRBV2 and TRBJ2-7; tentative D call: TRBD2 (6 bases). Deletions cut 8 bases from V and 2 bases from J, with 19 bases between. Germline V gene sequence: CDR1 SNHLY, CDR2 FYNNEI. The CDR3 covers 15 residues. The CDR3 nucleotides read TGTGCCAGCTTCGTGACTAGTACTGAACCCTACGAGCAGTACTTC. As protein: CASFVTSTEPYEQYF.

The chain joins TRBV19 to TRBJ1-3; unclear D gene. V lost 4 bases and J 2 bases, leaving 18 bases between the germline ends. Per the germline V gene, CDR1 is LNHDA and CDR2 is SQIVND (reference sequence). The CDR3 covers 17 residues. CDR3 region: CASSTGGRSLTGNTIYF. The CDR3 DNA reads as TGTGCCAGTAGTACGGGCGGACGTTCCTTAACTGGAAACACCATATATTTT. The whole variable domain, remainder taken from reference TRBV19 and TRBJ1-3, is DGGITQSPKYLFRKEGQNVTLSCEQNLNHDAMYWYRQDPGQGLRLIYYSQIVNDFQKGDIAEGYSVSREKKESFPLTVTSAQKNPTAFYLCASSTGGRSLTGNTIYFGEGSWLTVV.

The CDR3 loop reads CASSGRDSPLVGAYEQYF. CDR3 coding DNA: TGTGCCAGCAGCGGCCGGGACAGCCCTTTAGTAGGGGCCTACGAGCAGTACTTC. This chain joins TRBV5-6 and TRBJ2-7, with 7 bases matching TRBD1. This CDR3 has 18 residues. From germline, CDR1 is SGHDT and CDR2 YYEEEE. V shed 4 bases, J shed 2 bases, and the junction held 18 bases outside the gene matches.

The chain employs TRBV6-5 and TRBJ2-5; the match to TRBD2 covers 10 bases. The germline gives CDR1 MNHEY, CDR2 SVGAGI. J lost 8 bases, V lost 4 bases, and 7 bases had no gene match. The CDR3 sequence is 14 residues long. This CDR3 is CASSSSSGSSTQYF. As DNA, the CDR3 is TGTGCCAGCAGTTCTTCTAGCGGGAGTTCAACCCAGTACTTC.

The chain has TRBV6-5 and TRBJ2-5; the D gene is possibly TRBD2 (5 bases). Germline lookup yields CDR1 MNHEY and CDR2 SVGAGI. CDR3 length: 14 amino acids. V was shortened by 6 bases and J by 2 bases, with 13 bases between the two germline ends. CDR3 bases: TGTGCCAGCAGCGAGGACTCTTTTCAAGAGACCCAGTACTTC. Translated, it gives CASSEDSFQETQYF.

The genes are TRBV19 and TRBJ1-5; D is uncertain. Germline loops: CDR1 LNHDA, CDR2 SQIVND (reference sequence). This CDR3 is built from 13 residues. Trimming stripped 1 base from V and 7 bases from J, with 8 bases between. The CDR3 spells CASSIGMAQPQHF. The CDR3 coding sequence is TGTGCCAGTAGTATAGGTATGGCCCAGCCCCAGCATTTT.

The chain couples TRBV25-1 to TRBJ2-3; TRBD2 matches at 9 bases. Trimming removed 2 bases from V and 6 bases from J; junction bases left unmatched: 12. Germline V gives CDR1 MGHDK, CDR2 SYGVNS. This CDR3 comprises 17 residues. CDR3 residues: CASSEEGTSFAVDTQYF. The CDR3 nucleotides are TGTGCCAGCAGTGAAGAGGGGACTAGCTTTGCGGTGGATACGCAGTATTTT.

The chain carries TRBV29-1 and TRBJ1-1; possibly TRBD1 for D (5 bases). This CDR3 region has 15 residues. Germline values: CDR1 SQVTM, CDR2 ANQGSEA. Between the trimmed V and J ends, which lost 7 bases and 2 bases, there was a span of 20 bases. The CDR3 here is CSGGGKGPVNTEAFF. The CDR3 DNA reads as TGCAGCGGGGGGGGGAAGGGCCCCGTCAACACTGAAGCTTTCTTT.

The chain carries TRBV27 and TRBJ2-5; TRBD1 might be the D (6 bases). The CDR3 is 15 amino acids. Deletions cut 3 bases from V and 3 bases from J, with 14 bases between. The germline V gene has CDR1 MNHEY and CDR2 SMNVEV (reference sequence). The DNA of the CDR3 is TGTGCCAGCAGTTTCTACAGGGATGGGGAAGAGACCCAGTACTTC. It encodes CASSFYRDGEETQYF.

The rearrangement joins TRBV27 to TRBJ2-3; D is undetermined. CDR1 MNHEY and CDR2 SMNVEV come from the germline V gene (reference sequence). CDR3 length equals 12 residues. Trimming cost V 3 bases and J 10 bases, with 11 bases left between them. The DNA for the CDR3 is TGTGCCAGCAGTTTGGGCGGCGTAGCGCAGTATTTT. Protein product: CASSLGGVAQYF.

The V call is TRBV30, the J call TRBJ2-2; D unclear. The CDR3 totals 12 residues. V lost 3 bases and J lost 1, with 3 bases in between. Germline V gives CDR1 GTSNPN, CDR2 SVGIG (reference sequence). The CDR3 coding sequence is TGTGCCTGGAGAGGGAACACCGGGGAGCTGTTTTTT. Translating gives CAWRGNTGELFF.

The genes are TRBV14 and TRBJ2-3, with D unclear. Germline V lookup: CDR1 SGHDN, CDR2 FVKESK. Trimming left V 0 bases short and J 0 bases short, with 13 bases between. The CDR3 loop spans 17 amino acids. CDR3: CASSQDPAGSSTDTQYF. The CDR3 DNA reads TGTGCCAGCAGCCAAGATCCGGCAGGCTCTAGCACAGATACGCAGTATTTT.

The J gene is TRBJ2-5, the V gene TRBV21-1; the table's D gene call, TRBD2, was not cross checked with the DNA. TRBV21-1 is a pseudogene. This CDR3 comprises 18 residues. The CDR3 sequence is CASSKETSGSRYQETQYF. The CDR3 DNA is TGTGCCAGCAGCAAAGAAACATCGGGGTCCCGGTACCAAGAGACCCAGTACTTC.

This clone has a single count. This sequence joins TRBV29-1 and TRBJ2-2; 8 bases align to TRBD1. The CDR3 has 16 amino acids. The germline V gene has CDR1 SQVTM and CDR2 ANQGSEA. J lost 2 bases, V lost 5 bases, and 10 bases had no gene match. This chain's CDR3 is CSVYGQGGSNTGELFF. As DNA, the CDR3 is TGCAGCGTTTACGGACAGGGTGGGTCCAACACCGGGGAGCTGTTTTTT.

V gene TRBV29-1 combines with J gene TRBJ1-3; D unclear. Germline V gene lookup returns CDR1 SQVTM and CDR2 ANQGSEA. The CDR3 totals 13 residues. V was pared by 4 bases and J by 0 bases, with 7 bases between. CDR3 loop: CSVGGPSGNTIYF. For the CDR3, the DNA is TGCAGCGTTGGGGGTCCCTCTGGAAACACCATATATTTT. Complete variable domain (other parts from reference TRBV29-1 and TRBJ1-3): SAVISQKPSRDICQRGTSLTIQCQVDSQVTMMFWYRQQPGQSLTLIATANQGSEATYESGFVIDKFPISRPNLTFSTLTVSNMSPEDSSIYLCSVGGPSGNTIYFGEGSWLTVV.

Here the CDR3 reads CASITGQETQYF. As DNA, the CDR3 is TGTGCCAGCATTACAGGCCAGGAGACCCAGTACTTC. This chain connects TRBV11-1 to TRBJ2-5; D may be TRBD1 (5 bases). The germline gives CDR1 SGHAT, CDR2 FQDESV (reference sequence). V was shortened by 7 bases and J by 5 bases, with 11 bases between the two germline ends. This CDR3 comprises 12 residues.

V is TRBV6-5 and J is TRBJ1-5; 9 bases match TRBD1. This CDR3 contains 15 residues. The germline V gene has CDR1 MNHEY and CDR2 SVGAGI. Trimming removed 6 bases from V and 2 bases from J; junction bases left unmatched: 5. This CDR3 reads CASSRTGVGNQPQHF. The CDR3 nucleotides are TGTGCCAGCAGCAGGACAGGGGTGGGCAATCAGCCCCAGCATTTT.

A few counts support this clone. In DNA, the CDR3 is TGTGCCAGCAGCTTAGGAAACTACAATGAGCAGTTCTTC. Translation: CASSLGNYNEQFF. The J gene is TRBJ2-1, the V gene TRBV11-3; D remains ambiguous. Trimming cost V 1 base and J 3 bases, with 4 bases left between them. The CDR3 contains 13 residues. CDR1 and CDR2 from the germline V gene are SGHNT and YENEEA.

V is TRBV29-1 and J is TRBJ1-1, with D uncertain. CDR3 length: 10 amino acids. The V end lost 4 bases, the J end lost 4 bases, and 4 bases lay between the germline ends. Per the germline V gene, CDR1 is SQVTM and CDR2 is ANQGSEA. The CDR3 bases are TGCAGCGTTGGACGCACTGAAGCTTTCTTT. Translation gives CSVGRTEAFF. Using reference TRBV29-1 and TRBJ1-1 for the parts outside the CDR3, the full variable domain is SAVISQKPSRDICQRGTSLTIQCQVDSQVTMMFWYRQQPGQSLTLIATANQGSEATYESGFVIDKFPISRPNLTFSTLTVSNMSPEDSSIYLCSVGRTEAFFGQGTRLTVV.